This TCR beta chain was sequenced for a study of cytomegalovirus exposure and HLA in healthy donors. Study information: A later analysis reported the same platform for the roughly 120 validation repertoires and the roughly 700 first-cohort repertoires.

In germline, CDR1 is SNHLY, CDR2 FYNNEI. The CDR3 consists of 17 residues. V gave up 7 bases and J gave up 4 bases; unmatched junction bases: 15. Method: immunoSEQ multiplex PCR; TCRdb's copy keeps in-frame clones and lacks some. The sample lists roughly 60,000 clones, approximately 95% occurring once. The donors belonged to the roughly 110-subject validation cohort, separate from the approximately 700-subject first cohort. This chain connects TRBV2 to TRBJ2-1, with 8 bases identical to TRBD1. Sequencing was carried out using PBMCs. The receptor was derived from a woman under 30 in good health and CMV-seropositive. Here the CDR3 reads CASTLTLDRAAYNEQFF. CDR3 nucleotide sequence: TGTGCCAGCACTCTCACGCTGGACAGGGCCGCTTACAATGAGCAGTTCTTC.